This T cell receptor (beta chain) stems from a study of shared clonotypes between healthy human individuals. General study points: Among a handful of donors, roughly 5% of naive CD4 clonotypes were found in common. Compared with memory subsets, naive subsets generally had larger estimated richness.

V lost 6 bases, J lost 0 bases, and 5 bases stayed unmatched. The germline V gene has CDR1 MNHEY and CDR2 SVGAGI. This CDR3 region has 15 residues. As for this clone: Its antigen is not identified.

This table comes from immunoSEQ multiplex PCR, and its TCRdb copy is limited to in-frame clones, with some not included. Among just over 2,000,000 clones listed, 85% to 95% were seen once. The sequence was collected from a man between 18 and 35 years old in good health. The V and J genes are TRBV6-5 and TRBJ2-7, with 10 nucleotides matching TRBD1. Sequencing was done on a sample of naive CD4+ T cells sorted from blood. The subset is: CD45RA+ positively selected. The chain's CDR3 is CASRPGQGPSYEQYF. CDR3 bases: TGTGCCAGCAGACCGGGACAGGGGCCCTCCTACGAGCAGTACTTC.